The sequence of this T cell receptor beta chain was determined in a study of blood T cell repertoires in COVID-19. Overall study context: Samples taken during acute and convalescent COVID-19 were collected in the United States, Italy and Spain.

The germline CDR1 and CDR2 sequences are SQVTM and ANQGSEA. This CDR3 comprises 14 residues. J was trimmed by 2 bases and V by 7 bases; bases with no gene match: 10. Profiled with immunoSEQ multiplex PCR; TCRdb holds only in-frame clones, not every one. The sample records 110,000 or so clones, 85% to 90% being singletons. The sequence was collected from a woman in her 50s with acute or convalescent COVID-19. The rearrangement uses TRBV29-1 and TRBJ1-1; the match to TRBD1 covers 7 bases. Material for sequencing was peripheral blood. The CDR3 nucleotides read TGCAGCGCAGCCTCGACAGGGATAAACACTGAAGCTTTCTTT. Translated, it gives CSAASTGINTEAFF.